These 2 T cell receptor beta chains share one sample of origin, sequenced in a study of vaccination effects on CD4 cells after COVID-19. Only in-frame clones appear in the TCRdb table, and some are missing; sequencing was by immunoSEQ multiplex PCR. The sample has 35,000 to 45,000 clones; roughly 72% are singletons. Ahead of sequencing, the ViraFEST assay grew antigen-specific CD4+ T cells using viral peptide pools. Following an approximately ten-day culture, CD4+ T cells were purified. Vaccine recipients lacked prior SARS-CoV-2 infection and had negative nucleocapsid antibodies. These receptors' antigens are unknown. The sample was CD4+ T cells from PBMCs cultured with SARS-CoV-2 spike peptides, taken before COVID-19 vaccination. These receptors were obtained from a human donor who received a COVID-19 vaccine.

V usage is TRBV3-1 (or the pseudogene TRBV3-2) and J usage is TRBJ2-5; 9 bases line up with TRBD2. V dropped 4 bases and J dropped 1; count of bases not matched to a gene: 4. The CDR3 runs to 15 residues. CDR1 and CDR2 from the germline V gene are LGHDT and YNNKEL (reference sequence). CDR3 protein: CASSRRGLAQETQYF. DNA of the CDR3: TGTGCCAGCAGCCGGCGGGGACTAGCCCAAGAGACCCAGTACTTC.

V and J are TRBV24-1 and TRBJ2-1; possible D gene TRBD2, 7 bases. Germline V CDR1 and CDR2: KGHDR, SFDVKD. Trimming took 1 base from V and 9 from J, leaving 12 bases between them. This CDR3 has 14 amino acids. The CDR3 protein is CATSDFTGGGEQFF. The DNA of the CDR3 is TGTGCCACCAGTGATTTTACGGGGGGCGGTGAGCAGTTCTTC.